The source of this TCR beta chain is a study of T cell responses to AZD1222 COVID-19 vaccine. Study background: Timing groups of about 4 and about 12 weeks for second doses were pooled.

The CDR3 is made up of 10 amino acids. Germline V gene data show CDR1 as LNHDA and CDR2 as SQIVND (reference sequence). V shed 9 bases and J shed 11 bases, with 13 bases lying between them. Sequencing used immunoSEQ multiplex PCR; TCRdb keeps in-frame clones, though not all of them. Seen here are over 100,000 clones, 90% observed once, and the top ten hold 6.9%. J is TRBJ1-1 and V is TRBV19; D is ambiguous. The TCR comes from an adult in good health. The sample consisted of peripheral blood, taken on day 0 of AZD1222 vaccination. CDR3 nucleotide sequence: TGTGCCAGCGGAAGCGGGGAGGCTTTCTTT. It encodes CASGSGEAFF.